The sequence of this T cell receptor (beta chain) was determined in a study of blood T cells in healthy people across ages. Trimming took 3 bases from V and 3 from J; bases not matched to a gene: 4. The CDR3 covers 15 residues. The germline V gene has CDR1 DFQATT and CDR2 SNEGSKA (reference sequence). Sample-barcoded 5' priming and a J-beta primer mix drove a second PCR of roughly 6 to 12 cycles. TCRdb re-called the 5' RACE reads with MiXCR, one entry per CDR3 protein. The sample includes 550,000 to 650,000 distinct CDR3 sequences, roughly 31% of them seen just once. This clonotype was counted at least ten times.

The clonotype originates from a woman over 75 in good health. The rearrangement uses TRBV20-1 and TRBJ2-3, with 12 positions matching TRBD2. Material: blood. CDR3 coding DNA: TGCAGTGCTAGCCTAGCGGGGGGGGGAACAGATACGCAGTATTTT. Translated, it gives CSASLAGGGTDTQYF.